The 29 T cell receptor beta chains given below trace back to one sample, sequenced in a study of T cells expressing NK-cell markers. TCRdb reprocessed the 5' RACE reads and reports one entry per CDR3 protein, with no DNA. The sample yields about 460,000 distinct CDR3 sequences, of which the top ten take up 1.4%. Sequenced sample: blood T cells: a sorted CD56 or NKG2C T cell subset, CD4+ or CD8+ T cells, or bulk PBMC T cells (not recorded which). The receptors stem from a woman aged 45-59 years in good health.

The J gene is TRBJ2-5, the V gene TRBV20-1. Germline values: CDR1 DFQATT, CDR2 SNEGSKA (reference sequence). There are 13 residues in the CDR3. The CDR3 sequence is CSASLEYAETQYF.

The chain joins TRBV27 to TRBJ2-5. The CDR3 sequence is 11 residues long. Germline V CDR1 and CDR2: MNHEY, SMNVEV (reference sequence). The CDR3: CASSAAETQYF.

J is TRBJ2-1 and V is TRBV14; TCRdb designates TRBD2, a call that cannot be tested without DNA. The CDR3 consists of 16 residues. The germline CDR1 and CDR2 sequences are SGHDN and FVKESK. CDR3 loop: CASSQVHGRAVNEQFF.

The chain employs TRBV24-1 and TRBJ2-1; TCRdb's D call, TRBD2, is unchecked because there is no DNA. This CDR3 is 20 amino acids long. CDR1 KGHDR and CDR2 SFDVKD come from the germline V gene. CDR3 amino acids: CATSDSVSSASGRSYNEQFF.

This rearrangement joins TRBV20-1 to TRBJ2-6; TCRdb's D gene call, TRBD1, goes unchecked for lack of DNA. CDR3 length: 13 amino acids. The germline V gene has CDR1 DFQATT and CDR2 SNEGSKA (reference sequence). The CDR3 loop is CSARAPGANVLTF.

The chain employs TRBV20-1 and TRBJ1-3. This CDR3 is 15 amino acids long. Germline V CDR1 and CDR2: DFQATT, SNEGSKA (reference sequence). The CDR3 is CSARGQFASGNTIYF.

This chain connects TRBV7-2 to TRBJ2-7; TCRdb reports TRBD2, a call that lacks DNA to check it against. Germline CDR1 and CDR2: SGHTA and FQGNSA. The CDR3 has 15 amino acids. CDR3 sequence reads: CASSQVRVSVYEQYF.

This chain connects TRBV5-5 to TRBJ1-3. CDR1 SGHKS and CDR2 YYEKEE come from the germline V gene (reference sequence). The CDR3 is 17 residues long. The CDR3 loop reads CASSLATWRSSGNTIYF.

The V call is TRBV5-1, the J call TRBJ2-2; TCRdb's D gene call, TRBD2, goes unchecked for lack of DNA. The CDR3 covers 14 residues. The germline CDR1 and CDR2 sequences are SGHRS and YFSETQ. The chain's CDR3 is CASSNLRESGELFF.

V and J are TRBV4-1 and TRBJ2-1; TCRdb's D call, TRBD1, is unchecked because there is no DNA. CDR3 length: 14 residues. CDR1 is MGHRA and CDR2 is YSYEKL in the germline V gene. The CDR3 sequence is CASSQVSGADDGFF.

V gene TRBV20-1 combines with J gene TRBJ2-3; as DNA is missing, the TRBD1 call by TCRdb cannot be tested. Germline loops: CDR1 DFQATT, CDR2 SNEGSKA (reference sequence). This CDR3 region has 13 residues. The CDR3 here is CSAKPGHTDTQYF.

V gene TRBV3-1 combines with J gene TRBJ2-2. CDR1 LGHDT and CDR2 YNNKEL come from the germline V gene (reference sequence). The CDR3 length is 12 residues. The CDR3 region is CASSQDLRELFF.

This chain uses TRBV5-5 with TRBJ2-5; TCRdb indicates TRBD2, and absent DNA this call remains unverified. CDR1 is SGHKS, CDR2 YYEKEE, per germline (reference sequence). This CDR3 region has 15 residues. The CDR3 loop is CASSLAPSPQETQYF.

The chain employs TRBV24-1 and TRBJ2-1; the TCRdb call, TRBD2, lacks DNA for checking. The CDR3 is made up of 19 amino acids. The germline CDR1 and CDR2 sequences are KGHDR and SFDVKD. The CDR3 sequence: CATSEFKGRLTSGTNEQFF.

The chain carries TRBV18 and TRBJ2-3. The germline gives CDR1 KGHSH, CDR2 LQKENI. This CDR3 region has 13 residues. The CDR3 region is CASSPVRADTQYF.

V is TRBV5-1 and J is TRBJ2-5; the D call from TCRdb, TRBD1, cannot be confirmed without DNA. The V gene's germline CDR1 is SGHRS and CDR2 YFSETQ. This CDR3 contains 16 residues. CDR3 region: CASSFRAGTQEETQYF.

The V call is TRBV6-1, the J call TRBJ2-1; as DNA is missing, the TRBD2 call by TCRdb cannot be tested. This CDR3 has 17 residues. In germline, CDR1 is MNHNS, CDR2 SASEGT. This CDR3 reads CASRRVSGPSSYNEQFF.

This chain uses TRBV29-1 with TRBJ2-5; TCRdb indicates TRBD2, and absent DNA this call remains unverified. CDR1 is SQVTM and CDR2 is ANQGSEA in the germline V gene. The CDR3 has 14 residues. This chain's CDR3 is CSVAHRVGEVTQYF. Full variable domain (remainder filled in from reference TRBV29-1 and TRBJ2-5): SAVISQKPSRDICQRGTSLTIQCQVDSQVTMMFWYRQQPGQSLTLIATANQGSEATYESGFVIDKFPISRPNLTFSTLTVSNMSPEDSSIYLCSVAHRVGEVTQYFGPGTRLLVL.

CDR3 sequence: CSASPPAAGYNEQFF. This sequence joins TRBV20-1 and TRBJ2-1; TCRdb lists TRBD2, though no DNA is available to test this call. Per germline, CDR1 DFQATT and CDR2 SNEGSKA (reference sequence). This CDR3 region has 15 residues.

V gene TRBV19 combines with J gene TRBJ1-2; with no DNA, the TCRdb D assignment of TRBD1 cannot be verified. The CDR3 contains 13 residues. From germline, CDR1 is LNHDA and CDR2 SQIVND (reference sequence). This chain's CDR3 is CASSLQVPRGYTF. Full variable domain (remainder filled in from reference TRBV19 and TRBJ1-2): DGGITQSPKYLFRKEGQNVTLSCEQNLNHDAMYWYRQDPGQGLRLIYYSQIVNDFQKGDIAEGYSVSREKKESFPLTVTSAQKNPTAFYLCASSLQVPRGYTFGSGTRLTVV.

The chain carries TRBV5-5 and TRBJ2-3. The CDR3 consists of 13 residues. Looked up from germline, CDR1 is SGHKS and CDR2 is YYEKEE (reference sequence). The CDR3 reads CASSLMAADTQYF.

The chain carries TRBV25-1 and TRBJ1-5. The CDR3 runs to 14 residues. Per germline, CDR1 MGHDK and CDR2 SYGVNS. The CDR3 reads CASSAAGSNQPQHF. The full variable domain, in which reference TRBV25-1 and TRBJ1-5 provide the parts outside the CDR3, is EADIYQTPRYLVIGTGKKITLECSQTMGHDKMYWYQQDPGMELHLIHYSYGVNSTEKGDLSSESTVSRIRTEHFPLTLESARPSHTSQYLCASSAAGSNQPQHFGDGTRLSIL.

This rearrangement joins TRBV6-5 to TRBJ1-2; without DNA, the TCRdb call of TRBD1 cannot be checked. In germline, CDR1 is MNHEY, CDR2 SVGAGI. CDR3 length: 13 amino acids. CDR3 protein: CASGTVANYGYTF.

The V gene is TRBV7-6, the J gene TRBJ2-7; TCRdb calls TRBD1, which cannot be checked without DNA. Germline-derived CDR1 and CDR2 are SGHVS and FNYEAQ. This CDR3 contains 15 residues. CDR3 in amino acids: CASSSQGAPTYEQYF.

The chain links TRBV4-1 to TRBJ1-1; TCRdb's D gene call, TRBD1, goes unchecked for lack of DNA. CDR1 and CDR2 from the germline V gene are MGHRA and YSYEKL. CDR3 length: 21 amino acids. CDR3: CASSQARSAGGRYGVDTEAFF.

CDR3 amino acids: CASSPLGQGVSGNTIYF. The chain combines TRBV18 with TRBJ1-3. CDR1 is KGHSH and CDR2 is LQKENI in the germline V gene. CDR3 length equals 17 residues.

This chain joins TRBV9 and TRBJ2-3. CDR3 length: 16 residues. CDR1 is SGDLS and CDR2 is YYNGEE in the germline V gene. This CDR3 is CASAVLPSASTDTQYF.

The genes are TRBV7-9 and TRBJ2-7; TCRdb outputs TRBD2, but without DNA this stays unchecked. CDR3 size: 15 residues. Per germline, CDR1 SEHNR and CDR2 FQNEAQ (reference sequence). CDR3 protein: CASRLTSGGAYEQYF.

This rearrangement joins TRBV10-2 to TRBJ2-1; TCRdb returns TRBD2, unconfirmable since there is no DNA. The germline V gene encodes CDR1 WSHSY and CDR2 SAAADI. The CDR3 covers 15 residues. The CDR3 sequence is CASTEPGGYYNEQFF.